Listed below are T cell receptor beta chains from one sample, sequenced in a study of blood T cells in healthy people across ages. Using its own MiXCR run on the 5' RACE reads, TCRdb lists one record per CDR3 protein. The table records approximately 800,000 distinct CDR3 sequences, roughly 24% of them present only once. The same specimen was also included in a second study, on T cells of mothers and their children.

Specimen: blood. These TCRs come from a boy younger than 18 in good health. Each CDR3 is given with its conserved first and last residue. The D gene is left open where the match is weak. The size field is filled for only some rows; it gives once, few, many or a size class.

abundance,d_gene,v_gene,j_gene,CDR3aa,CDR3nt
NA,TRBD1,TRBV10-3,TRBJ2-3,CAISGRTGKTDTQYF,TGTGCCATCAGTGGAAGGACAGGGAAGACAGATACGCAGTATTTT
NA,NA,TRBV4-1,TRBJ2-6,CASSQAHKEFSGANVLTF,TGCGCCAGCAGCCAAGCTCACAAAGAATTCTCTGGGGCCAACGTCCTGACTTTC
NA,TRBD1,TRBV4-1,TRBJ1-5,CASSQGQGMGQPQHF,TGCGCCAGCAGCCAAGGACAGGGGATGGGTCAGCCCCAGCATTTT
NA,NA,TRBV7-3,TRBJ2-7,CASSLTQFDEQYF,TGTGCCAGCAGCTTAACCCAGTTCGACGAGCAGTACTTC
few,NA,TRBV2,TRBJ1-2,CASSPDGYTF,TGTGCCAGCAGTCCCGACGGCTACACCTTC
NA,NA,TRBV9,TRBJ2-3,CASSDYANTDTQYF,TGTGCCAGCAGCGATTATGCCAACACAGATACGCAGTATTTT
few,NA,TRBV7-8,TRBJ2-3,CASSLDQETSTDTQYF,TGTGCCAGCAGCTTAGACCAGGAAACTAGCACAGATACGCAGTATTTT
NA,TRBD2,TRBV4-3,TRBJ2-5,CASSQNPGLAMETQYF,TGCGCCAGCAGCCAAAACCCGGGACTAGCGATGGAGACCCAGTACTTC
few,NA,TRBV3-1,TRBJ1-5,CASSQDATGGGPQHF,TGTGCCAGCAGCCAAGATGCGACCGGTGGAGGGCCCCAGCATTTT
few,NA,TRBV30,TRBJ1-2,CACTTEIYDYTF,TGTGCCTGTACGACAGAAATCTATGACTACACCTTC
NA,NA,TRBV11-2,TRBJ2-2,CASSLVAITGELFF,TGTGCCAGCAGCTTAGTTGCTATCACCGGGGAGCTGTTTTTT
NA,NA,TRBV2,TRBJ1-2,CASSDGVLWSGYTF,TGTGCCAGCAGTGACGGGGTACTATGGTCTGGCTACACCTTC
many,NA,TRBV12-3/TRBV12-4,TRBJ1-2,CASSPIIERGSGYTF,TGTGCCAGCAGCCCCATTATAGAGAGGGGCAGCGGCTACACCTTC
NA,NA,TRBV7-2,TRBJ1-3,CASRRDRSPGNTIYF,TGTGCCAGCAGACGCGACCGGTCGCCTGGAAACACCATATATTTT
few,NA,TRBV12-5,TRBJ2-2,CASGQTRSTGELFF,TGTGCTAGTGGTCAAACGCGGAGCACCGGGGAGCTGTTTTTT
few,TRBD2,TRBV7-2,TRBJ2-5,CASSFGGGAGATKETQYF,TGTGCCAGCAGCTTCGGCGGGGGGGCGGGGGCTACAAAAGAGACCCAGTACTTC
few,NA,TRBV5-1,TRBJ2-1,CASSLEVGGPYNEQFF,TGCGCCAGCAGCTTGGAAGTCGGCGGTCCCTACAATGAGCAGTTCTTC
NA,NA,TRBV5-1,TRBJ2-3,CASRVVGGVDTQYF,TGCGCCAGCAGGGTCGTCGGGGGAGTCGATACGCAGTATTTT
few,NA,TRBV3-1,TRBJ2-1,CASSQGFQVYNEQFF,TGTGCCAGCAGCCAAGGGTTCCAGGTATACAATGAGCAGTTCTTC
many,NA,TRBV2,TRBJ2-4,CASSDRIGLKNIQYF,TGTGCCAGCAGTGACCGCATAGGGCTCAAAAACATTCAGTACTTC
many,NA,TRBV6-2/TRBV6-3,TRBJ1-1,CASRRGLNTEAFF,TGTGCCAGCAGACGGGGGTTGAACACTGAAGCTTTCTTT
NA,NA,TRBV29-1,TRBJ2-7,CSVRRGGPRAEQYF,TGCAGCGTCCGGCGGGGAGGCCCTAGGGCCGAGCAGTACTTC
NA,TRBD1,TRBV24-1,TRBJ1-5,CATSDGTAYSNQPQHF,TGTGCCACCAGTGATGGGACAGCGTATAGCAATCAGCCCCAGCATTTT
NA,NA,TRBV9,TRBJ2-7,CASSVGGDSSYEQYF,TGTGCCAGCAGCGTAGGGGGGGACAGCTCCTACGAGCAGTACTTC
NA,NA,TRBV6-1,TRBJ2-7,CASSVSRAPYEQYF,TGTGCCAGCAGTGTCAGTAGAGCCCCCTACGAGCAGTACTTC
few,TRBD1,TRBV29-1,TRBJ1-2,CSVVGQGARTDGYTF,TGCAGCGTTGTTGGACAGGGGGCTCGAACGGATGGCTACACCTTC
NA,TRBD1,TRBV9,TRBJ1-3,CASSAQGAWGNTIYF,TGTGCCAGCAGCGCCCAGGGGGCATGGGGAAACACCATATATTTT
NA,TRBD2,TRBV5-1,TRBJ2-1,CASSLVSSGVFNEQFF,TGCGCCAGCAGCTTGGTGTCTAGCGGGGTGTTCAATGAGCAGTTCTTC
NA,TRBD2,TRBV7-2,TRBJ2-1,CASSLGGLAGVTNYNEQFF,TGTGCCAGCAGCTTAGGGGGACTAGCGGGGGTGACAAACTACAATGAGCAGTTCTTC
few,NA,TRBV7-3,TRBJ1-6,CASSPGGPGSPLHF,TGTGCCAGCAGCCCTGGGGGGCCGGGGTCACCCCTCCACTTT
NA,TRBD2,TRBV10-3,TRBJ2-3,CAISGSGLALGDTQYF,TGTGCCATCAGTGGATCGGGACTAGCATTGGGAGATACGCAGTATTTT
NA,NA,TRBV3-1,TRBJ2-1,CASSQEISNEQFF,TGTGCCAGCAGCCAAGAAATTTCCAATGAGCAGTTCTTC
NA,TRBD1,TRBV6-1,TRBJ1-2,CASSDPGTGGSYGYTF,TGTGCCAGCAGTGATCCAGGGACAGGGGGCAGTTATGGCTACACCTTC
NA,NA,TRBV28,TRBJ2-7,CASSFGGTRSYEQYF,TGTGCCAGCAGTTTTGGGGGGACGCGTTCCTACGAGCAGTACTTC
NA,NA,TRBV20-1,TRBJ1-5,CSARDPSGTYSNQPQHF,TGCAGTGCTAGAGATCCCAGCGGGACCTATAGCAATCAGCCCCAGCATTTT
NA,TRBD2,TRBV9,TRBJ2-7,CASSSGLAGEDSEQYF,TGTGCCAGCAGCTCTGGACTAGCGGGGGAAGACTCCGAGCAGTACTTC
NA,NA,TRBV20-1,TRBJ2-1,CSARDRTSSYNEQFF,TGCAGTGCTAGAGATCGAACTAGTTCCTACAATGAGCAGTTCTTC
once,TRBD1,TRBV9,TRBJ2-7,CASRTGTGTIRWTYEQYF,TGTGCCAGCAGGACCGGGACAGGGACGATAAGGTGGACCTACGAGCAGTACTTC
NA,NA,TRBV10-3,TRBJ1-4,CAISDNEKLFF,TGTGCCATCAGTGATAATGAGAAACTGTTTTTT
NA,NA,TRBV10-3,TRBJ1-1,CAIRGETEAFF,TGTGCCATCAGAGGGGAGACTGAAGCTTTCTTT